Described below is a single TCR beta chain sequence and its context. The sample originates from a study of cytomegalovirus exposure and HLA in healthy donors. PCR involved 60 Vbeta and 13 Jbeta primers. Clones were sequenced by immunoSEQ multiplex PCR, and TCRdb holds only the in-frame ones, with some missing. Here the sample table reports fewer than 150,000 clones. The CDR3 runs to 14 residues. The V and J genes are TRBV1 and TRBJ1-2; the table's D call, TRBD1, has no DNA check behind it. TRBV1 is described as a pseudogene. The sequencing input was PBMCs. This receptor was obtained from a woman aged 60 to 75 in good health and CMV-seronegative. The DNA for the CDR3 is TGCACCAGCAGCCAAGCGACAGGGAACTATGGCTACACCTTC. It translates to CTSSQATGNYGYTF.